This section outlines one T cell receptor (beta chain) sequence together with its context. Using immunoSEQ multiplex PCR, the repertoire was profiled, and TCRdb retains in-frame clones only, with some absent. Of about 160,000 clones in the sample, about 85% are singletons; the top ten hold 5% to 6%. This sample stems from a study of blood T cell repertoires in COVID-19. Per germline, CDR1 SGHTS and CDR2 YDEGEE. There are 13 residues in the CDR3. V dropped 0 bases and J dropped 10 bases, with 8 bases sitting between them. Sequencing was done on a sample of peripheral blood. The source of this sequence is a woman in her forties or fifties with COVID-19, enrolled during active disease. This rearrangement joins TRBV5-8 to TRBJ1-6; D gene unclear. CDR3 sequence (DNA): TGTGCCAGCAGCTTGGATGGGCCGTCACCCCTCCACTTT. Encoded protein: CASSLDGPSPLHF.